A selection of T cell receptor beta chains follows, all from one sample in a study of blood T cells in healthy people across ages. From the 5' RACE reads, TCRdb called clonotypes with MiXCR, one entry per CDR3 protein. Seen here are about 1.5 million distinct CDR3 sequences, about 43% observed once, and the top ten hold approximately 7.9%. The sequenced sample was blood. Every receptor here comes from a woman aged 18-29 years in good health. CDR3s include the opening cysteine and the closing phenylalanine or tryptophan. Each record gives: clone size, CDR3 length, J gene, D gene, V gene, CDR3 DNA, CDR3 protein. The D gene is left open where the match is weak. Where a row states a size, it is once, few, many or the class of an expanded clone; other rows omit it.

abundance: few
len: 12
j_gene: TRBJ2-5
d_gene: -
v_gene: TRBV2
CDR3nt: TGTGCCAGCAGACTCGCCCAGACTTCGCAGTACTTC
CDR3aa: CASRLAQTSQYF

abundance: many
len: 17
j_gene: TRBJ2-6
d_gene: TRBD2
v_gene: TRBV20-1
CDR3nt: TGCAGTGCTAGGGGACTAGCGGGGGGGCCTGGGGCCAACGTCCTGACTTTC
CDR3aa: CSARGLAGGPGANVLTF

abundance: -
len: 13
j_gene: TRBJ2-5
d_gene: -
v_gene: TRBV29-1
CDR3nt: TGCAGCGTTGAGGTGGGCCGAGGAGAGACCCAGTACTTC
CDR3aa: CSVEVGRGETQYF

abundance: -
len: 15
j_gene: TRBJ1-1
d_gene: TRBD1
v_gene: TRBV28
CDR3nt: TGTGCCAGCATTTCCCAGACAGGGATGAACACTGAAGCTTTCTTT
CDR3aa: CASISQTGMNTEAFF

abundance: many
len: 15
j_gene: TRBJ2-5
d_gene: TRBD2
v_gene: TRBV27
CDR3nt: TGTGCCAGCAGACTTCGTTCGGGAGGGCAAGAGACCCAGTACTTC
CDR3aa: CASRLRSGGQETQYF

abundance: -
len: 14
j_gene: TRBJ2-7
d_gene: -
v_gene: TRBV3-1
CDR3nt: TGTGCCAGCAGCCAATGGGACACCCCCTACGAGCAGTACTTC
CDR3aa: CASSQWDTPYEQYF

abundance: few
len: 17
j_gene: TRBJ2-4
d_gene: -
v_gene: TRBV15
CDR3nt: TGTGCCACCAGCAAGATTGCTGGGGGACTAGCCAAAAACATTCAGTACTTC
CDR3aa: CATSKIAGGLAKNIQYF

abundance: -
len: 14
j_gene: TRBJ2-3
d_gene: -
v_gene: TRBV3-1
CDR3nt: TGTGCCAGCAGCCAATTCCCGGGGGCAGATACGCAGTATTTT
CDR3aa: CASSQFPGADTQYF

abundance: few
len: 14
j_gene: TRBJ2-3
d_gene: -
v_gene: TRBV7-2
CDR3nt: TGTGCCAGCAGCGATTACCCTAGCACAGATACGCAGTATTTT
CDR3aa: CASSDYPSTDTQYF

abundance: -
len: 15
j_gene: TRBJ2-7
d_gene: -
v_gene: TRBV11-2
CDR3nt: TGTGCCAGCAGCCTAGCCGGAGGCGGAACCCACGAGCAGTACTTC
CDR3aa: CASSLAGGGTHEQYF

abundance: -
len: 15
j_gene: TRBJ2-5
d_gene: -
v_gene: TRBV3-1
CDR3nt: TGTGCCAGCAGCCCTCGCCTGTCTCGCGGGGAGACCCAGTACTTC
CDR3aa: CASSPRLSRGETQYF

abundance: few
len: 13
j_gene: TRBJ1-2
d_gene: -
v_gene: TRBV11-2
CDR3nt: TGTGCCAGCAGCTCCCTTTCGGACAGAAACTACACCTTC
CDR3aa: CASSSLSDRNYTF

abundance: -
len: 15
j_gene: TRBJ2-1
d_gene: TRBD2
v_gene: TRBV6-4
CDR3nt: TGTGCCAGCAGGGCCGAGCGGGGGGGCCTCAATGAGCAGTTCTTC
CDR3aa: CASRAERGGLNEQFF

abundance: few
len: 15
j_gene: TRBJ2-7
d_gene: -
v_gene: TRBV4-1
CDR3nt: TGCGCCAGCAGCCAAGACGACGGGTTCACCTACGAGCAGTACTTC
CDR3aa: CASSQDDGFTYEQYF

abundance: -
len: 15
j_gene: TRBJ2-3
d_gene: TRBD2
v_gene: TRBV7-2
CDR3nt: TGTGCCAGCAGCTTTGAATCTAGCGGAGCAGATACGCAGTATTTT
CDR3aa: CASSFESSGADTQYF

abundance: -
len: 18
j_gene: TRBJ2-5
d_gene: -
v_gene: TRBV5-1
CDR3nt: TGCGCCAGCAGCTACCCCGCCGACCGCGCGGAGAACCAAGAGACCCAGTACTTC
CDR3aa: CASSYPADRAENQETQYF

abundance: -
len: 14
j_gene: TRBJ2-1
d_gene: -
v_gene: TRBV27
CDR3nt: TGTGCCAGCAGTTTATATAGAGGGACGGATGAGCAGTTCTTC
CDR3aa: CASSLYRGTDEQFF

abundance: few
len: 16
j_gene: TRBJ2-5
d_gene: -
v_gene: TRBV7-9
CDR3nt: TGTGCCAGCAGCTCCACCCCGGACGGGTTTAAAGAGACCCAGTACTTC
CDR3aa: CASSSTPDGFKETQYF

abundance: few
len: 16
j_gene: TRBJ2-3
d_gene: TRBD2
v_gene: TRBV20-1
CDR3nt: TGCAGTGCTAGAGAGCCAACTAGCGGGGCCCCAGATACGCAGTATTTT
CDR3aa: CSAREPTSGAPDTQYF

abundance: -
len: 15
j_gene: TRBJ1-2
d_gene: -
v_gene: TRBV28
CDR3nt: TGTGCCAGCAGTTTATTATCAGGGGATTACTATGGCTACACCTTC
CDR3aa: CASSLLSGDYYGYTF

abundance: -
len: 16
j_gene: TRBJ2-7
d_gene: TRBD2
v_gene: TRBV9
CDR3nt: TGTGCCAGCAGCCCGGAGCGGGGGGGTATTCTGAATGAGCAGTACTTC
CDR3aa: CASSPERGGILNEQYF

abundance: few
len: 16
j_gene: TRBJ2-1
d_gene: TRBD2
v_gene: TRBV5-1
CDR3nt: TGCGCCAGCAGGCGCAGACTAGCGGGCACATACAATGAGCAGTTCTTC
CDR3aa: CASRRRLAGTYNEQFF

abundance: -
len: 12
j_gene: TRBJ2-5
d_gene: -
v_gene: TRBV12-3/TRBV12-4
CDR3nt: TGTGCCAGCAGTACGGCGAAAGAGACCCAGTACTTC
CDR3aa: CASSTAKETQYF

abundance: -
len: 18
j_gene: TRBJ2-1
d_gene: TRBD2
v_gene: TRBV20-1
CDR3nt: TGCAGTGCTAGAGATTTAGCGGGAGGGACCCTCTCCTACAATGAGCAGTTCTTC
CDR3aa: CSARDLAGGTLSYNEQFF

abundance: few
len: 14
j_gene: TRBJ2-1
d_gene: -
v_gene: TRBV2
CDR3nt: TGTGCCAGCAGTGACCGGGTCAGATATGGGGAGCAGTTCTTC
CDR3aa: CASSDRVRYGEQFF

abundance: -
len: 14
j_gene: TRBJ1-1
d_gene: -
v_gene: TRBV28
CDR3nt: TGTGCCAGCAGGCCACCGGTCTTGGGGACTGAAGCTTTCTTT
CDR3aa: CASRPPVLGTEAFF